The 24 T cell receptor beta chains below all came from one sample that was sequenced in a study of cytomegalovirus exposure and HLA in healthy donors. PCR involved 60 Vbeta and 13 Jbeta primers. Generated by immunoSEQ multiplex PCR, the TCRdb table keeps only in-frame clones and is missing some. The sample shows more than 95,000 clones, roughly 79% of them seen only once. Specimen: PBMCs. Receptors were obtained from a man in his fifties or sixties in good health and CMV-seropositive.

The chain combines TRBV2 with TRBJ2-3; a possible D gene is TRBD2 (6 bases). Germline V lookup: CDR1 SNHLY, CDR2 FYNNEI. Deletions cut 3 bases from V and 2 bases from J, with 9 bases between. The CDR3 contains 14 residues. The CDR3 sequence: CASSDTRDTDTQYF. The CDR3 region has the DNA TGTGCCAGCAGTGACACGCGGGACACAGATACGCAGTATTTT.

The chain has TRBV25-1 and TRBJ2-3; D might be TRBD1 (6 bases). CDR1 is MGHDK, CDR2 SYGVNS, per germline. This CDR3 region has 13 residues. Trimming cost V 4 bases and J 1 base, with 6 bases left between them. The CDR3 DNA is TGTGCCAGCAGTGGACAGGGCACAGATACGCAGTATTTT. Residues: CASSGQGTDTQYF.

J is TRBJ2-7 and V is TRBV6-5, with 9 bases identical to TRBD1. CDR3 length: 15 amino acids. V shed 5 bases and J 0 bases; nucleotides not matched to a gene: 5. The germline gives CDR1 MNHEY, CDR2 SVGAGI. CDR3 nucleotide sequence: TGTGCCAGCAGTCCAGACAGGGGGAGCTCCTACGAGCAGTACTTC. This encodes CASSPDRGSSYEQYF.

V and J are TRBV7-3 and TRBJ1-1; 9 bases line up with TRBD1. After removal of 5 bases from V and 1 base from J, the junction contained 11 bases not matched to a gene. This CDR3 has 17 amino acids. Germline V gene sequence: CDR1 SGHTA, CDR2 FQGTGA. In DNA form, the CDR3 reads TGTGCCAGCAGCCCAGGACAGGGGATTTTTTCGAACACTGAAGCTTTCTTT. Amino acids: CASSPGQGIFSNTEAFF.

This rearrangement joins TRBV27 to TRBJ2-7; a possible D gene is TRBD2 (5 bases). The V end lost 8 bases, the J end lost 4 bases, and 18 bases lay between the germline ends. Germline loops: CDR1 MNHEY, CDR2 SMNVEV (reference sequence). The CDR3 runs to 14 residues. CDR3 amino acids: CASQSQAGGYEQYF. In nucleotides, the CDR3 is TGTGCCAGCCAAAGTCAGGCAGGCGGGTACGAGCAGTACTTC.

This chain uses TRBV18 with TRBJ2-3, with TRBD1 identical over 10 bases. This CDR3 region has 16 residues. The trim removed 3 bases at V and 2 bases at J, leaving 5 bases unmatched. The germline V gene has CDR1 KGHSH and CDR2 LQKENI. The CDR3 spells CASSPFDRGLTDTQYF. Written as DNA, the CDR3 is TGTGCCAGCTCACCCTTCGACAGGGGGCTCACAGATACGCAGTATTTT.

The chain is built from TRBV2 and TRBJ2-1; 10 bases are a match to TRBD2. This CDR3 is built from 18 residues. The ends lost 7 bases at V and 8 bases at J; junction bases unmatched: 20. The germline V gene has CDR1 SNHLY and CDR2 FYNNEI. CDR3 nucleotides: TGTGCCAGCAAATTGGCTAGCGGGAGTCAACTACCAACCTATGAGCAGTTCTTC. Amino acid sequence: CASKLASGSQLPTYEQFF.

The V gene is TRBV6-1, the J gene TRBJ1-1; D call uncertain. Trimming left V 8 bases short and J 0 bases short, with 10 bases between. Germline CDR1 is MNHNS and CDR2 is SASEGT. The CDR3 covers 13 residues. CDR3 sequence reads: CASLTSMNTEAFF. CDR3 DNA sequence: TGTGCCAGCTTGACATCTATGAACACTGAAGCTTTCTTT.

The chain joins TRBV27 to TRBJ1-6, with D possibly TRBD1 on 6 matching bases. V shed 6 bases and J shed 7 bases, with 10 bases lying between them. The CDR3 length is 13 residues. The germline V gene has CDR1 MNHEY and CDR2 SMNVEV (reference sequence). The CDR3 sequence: CASSRGQNSPLHF. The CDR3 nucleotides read TGTGCCAGCAGCCGAGGACAGAATTCACCCCTCCACTTT.

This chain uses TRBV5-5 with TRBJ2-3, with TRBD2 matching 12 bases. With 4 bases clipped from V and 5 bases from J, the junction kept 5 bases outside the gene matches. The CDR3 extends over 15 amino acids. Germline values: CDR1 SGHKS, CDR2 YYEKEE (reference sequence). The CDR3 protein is CASSLLAGGGDTQYF. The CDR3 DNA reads TGTGCCAGCAGCCTACTAGCGGGAGGTGGAGATACGCAGTATTTT.

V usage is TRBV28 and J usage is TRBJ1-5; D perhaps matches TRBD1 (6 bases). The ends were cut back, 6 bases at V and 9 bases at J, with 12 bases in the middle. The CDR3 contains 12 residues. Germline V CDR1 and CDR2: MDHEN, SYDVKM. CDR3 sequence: CASRFQGRPQHF. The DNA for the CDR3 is TGTGCCAGCAGATTTCAGGGGAGGCCCCAGCATTTT.

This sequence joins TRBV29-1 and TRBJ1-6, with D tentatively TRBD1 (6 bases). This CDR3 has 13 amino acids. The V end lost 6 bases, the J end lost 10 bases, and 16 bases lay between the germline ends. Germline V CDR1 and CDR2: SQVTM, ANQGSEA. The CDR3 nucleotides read TGCAGCGTCGCAGGACAGCCAGGATCACCCCTCCACTTT. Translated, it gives CSVAGQPGSPLHF.

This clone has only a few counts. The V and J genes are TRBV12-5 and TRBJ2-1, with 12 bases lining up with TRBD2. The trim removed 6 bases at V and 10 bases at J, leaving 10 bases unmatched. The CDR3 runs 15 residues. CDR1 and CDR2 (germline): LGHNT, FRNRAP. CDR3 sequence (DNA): TGTGCTAGTGGGGTAACTAGCGGGAGGCACACGGAGCAGTTCTTC. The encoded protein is CASGVTSGRHTEQFF.

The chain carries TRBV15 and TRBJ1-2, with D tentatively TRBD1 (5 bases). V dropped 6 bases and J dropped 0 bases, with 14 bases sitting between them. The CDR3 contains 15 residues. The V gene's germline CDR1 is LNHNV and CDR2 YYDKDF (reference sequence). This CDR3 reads CATRDDWGANYGYTF. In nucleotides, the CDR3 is TGTGCCACCAGGGACGATTGGGGGGCTAACTATGGCTACACCTTC.

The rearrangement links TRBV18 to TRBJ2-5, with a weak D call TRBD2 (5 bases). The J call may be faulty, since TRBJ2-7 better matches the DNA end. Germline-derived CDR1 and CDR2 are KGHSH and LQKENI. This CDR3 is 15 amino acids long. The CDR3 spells CASSPRGKSSYEQYF. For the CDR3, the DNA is TGTGCCAGCTCACCAAGAGGGAAGAGCTCCTACGAGCAGTACTTC.

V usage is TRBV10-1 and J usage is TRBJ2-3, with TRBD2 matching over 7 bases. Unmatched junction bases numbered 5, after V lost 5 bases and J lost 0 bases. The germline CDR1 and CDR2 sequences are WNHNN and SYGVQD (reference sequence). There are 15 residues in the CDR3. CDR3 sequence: CASSPWEGSTDTQYF. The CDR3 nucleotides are TGCGCCAGCAGTCCTTGGGAGGGGAGCACAGATACGCAGTATTTT.

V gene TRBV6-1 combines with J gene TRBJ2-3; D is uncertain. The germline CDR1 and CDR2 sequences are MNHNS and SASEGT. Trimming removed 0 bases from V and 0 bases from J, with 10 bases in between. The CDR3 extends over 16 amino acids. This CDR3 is CASSEAQYGSTDTQYF. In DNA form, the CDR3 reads TGTGCCAGCAGTGAAGCACAGTATGGTAGCACAGATACGCAGTATTTT.

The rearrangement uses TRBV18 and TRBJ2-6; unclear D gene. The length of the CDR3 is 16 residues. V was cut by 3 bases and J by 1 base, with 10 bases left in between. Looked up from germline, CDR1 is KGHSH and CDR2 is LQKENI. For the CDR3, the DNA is TGTGCCAGCTCACCGGAACCGGAGTCTGGGGCCAACGTCCTGACTTTC. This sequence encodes CASSPEPESGANVLTF.

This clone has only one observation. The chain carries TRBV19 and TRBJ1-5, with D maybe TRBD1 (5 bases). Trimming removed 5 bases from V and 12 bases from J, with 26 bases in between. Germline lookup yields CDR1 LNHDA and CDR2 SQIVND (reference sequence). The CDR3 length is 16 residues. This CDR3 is CASSPRTTSNQKLQHF. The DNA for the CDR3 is TGTGCCAGTAGTCCCCGGACAACTAGCAATCAGAAGCTCCAGCATTTT.

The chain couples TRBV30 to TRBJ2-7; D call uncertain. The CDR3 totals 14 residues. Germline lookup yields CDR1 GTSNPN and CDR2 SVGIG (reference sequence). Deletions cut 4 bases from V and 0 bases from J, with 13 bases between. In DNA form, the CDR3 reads TGTGCCTGGAAGAGTTCTAGGAACTCCTACGAGCAGTACTTC. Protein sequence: CAWKSSRNSYEQYF.

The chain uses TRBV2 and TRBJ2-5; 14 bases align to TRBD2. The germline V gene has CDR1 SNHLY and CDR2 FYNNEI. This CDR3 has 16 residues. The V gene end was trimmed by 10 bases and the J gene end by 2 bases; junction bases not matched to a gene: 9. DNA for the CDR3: TGTGCCACCAAGGGACTAGCGGGGGAACCACAAGAGACCCAGTACTTC. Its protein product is CATKGLAGEPQETQYF.

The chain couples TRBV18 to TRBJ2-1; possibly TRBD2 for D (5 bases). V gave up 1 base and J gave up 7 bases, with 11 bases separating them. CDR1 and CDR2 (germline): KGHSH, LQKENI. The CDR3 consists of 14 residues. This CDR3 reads CASSPLPGLNEQFF. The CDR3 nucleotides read TGTGCCAGCTCACCACTTCCTGGACTTAATGAGCAGTTCTTC. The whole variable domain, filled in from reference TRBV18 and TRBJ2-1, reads NAGVMQNPRHLVRRRGQEARLRCSPMKGHSHVYWYRQLPEEGLKFMVYLQKENIIDESGMPKERFSAEFPKEGPSILRIQQVVRGDSAAYFCASSPLPGLNEQFFGPGTRLTVL.

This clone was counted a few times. CDR3 protein: CASSLGVSGNLFAYEQYF. The CDR3 nucleotides are TGTGCCAGCAGCTTAGGGGTTAGCGGGAACTTGTTCGCCTACGAGCAGTACTTC. The chain couples TRBV7-9 to TRBJ2-7, with 8 positions matching TRBD2. Germline V CDR1 and CDR2: SEHNR, FQNEAQ (reference sequence). The CDR3 sequence is 18 residues long. With V trimmed by 1 base and J by 2 bases, 13 bases remained unmatched.

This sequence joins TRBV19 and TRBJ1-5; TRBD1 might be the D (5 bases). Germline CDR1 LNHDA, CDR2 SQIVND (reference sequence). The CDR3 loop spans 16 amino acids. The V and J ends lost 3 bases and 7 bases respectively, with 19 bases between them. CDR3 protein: CASSILGTVGGQPQHF. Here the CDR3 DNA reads TGTGCCAGTAGTATCCTGGGGACGGTGGGAGGACAGCCCCAGCATTTT. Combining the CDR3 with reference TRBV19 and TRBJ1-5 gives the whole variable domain DGGITQSPKYLFRKEGQNVTLSCEQNLNHDAMYWYRQDPGQGLRLIYYSQIVNDFQKGDIAEGYSVSREKKESFPLTVTSAQKNPTAFYLCASSILGTVGGQPQHFGDGTRLSIL.